These 14 T cell receptor beta chains were sequenced from one sample in a study of blood T cell repertoires in COVID-19. TCRdb's copy holds only in-frame clones and misses some; the assay was immunoSEQ multiplex PCR. The table lists approximately 340,000 clones, approximately 90% of them singletons. The sequenced sample consisted of PBMCs or T cells enriched from blood (not recorded which). The receptors stem from a woman between 40 and 55 years old who had been exposed to COVID-19.

J is TRBJ1-2 and V is TRBV18; 7 nucleotides line up with TRBD1. The CDR3 totals 15 residues. J was trimmed by 7 bases and V by 0 bases; bases with no gene match: 8. The germline gives CDR1 KGHSH, CDR2 LQKENI. CDR3 nucleotides: TGTGCCAGCTCACCACCGAAGGGGGCCGGGTTTGGCTACACCTTC. Encoded protein: CASSPPKGAGFGYTF.

The gene calls are TRBV7-2 and TRBJ1-4; TRBD1 aligns across 7 bases. With 3 bases clipped from V and 8 bases from J, the junction kept 3 bases outside the gene matches. In germline, CDR1 is SGHTA, CDR2 FQGNSA. The CDR3 contains 13 residues. In DNA form, the CDR3 reads TGTGCCAGCAGCTTCGGGACAGTAGAAAAACTGTTTTTT. Translation gives CASSFGTVEKLFF.

The V call is TRBV29-1, the J call TRBJ1-1; D is unclear. Germline V lookup: CDR1 SQVTM, CDR2 ANQGSEA. V lost 5 bases to trimming and J lost 0 bases, with 16 bases between them. This CDR3 has 15 amino acids. The CDR3 sequence: CSVLRGGGMNTEAFF. CDR3 DNA: TGCAGCGTTTTGAGAGGTGGCGGAATGAACACTGAAGCTTTCTTT.

In DNA, the CDR3 is TGTGCCATCAGTAATAGCGGGAACACAGATACGCAGTATTTT. Translation gives CAISNSGNTDTQYF. V and J are TRBV10-3 and TRBJ2-3; 8 bases map to TRBD2. The CDR3 consists of 14 residues. In germline, CDR1 is ENHRY, CDR2 SYGVKD. V lost 5 bases to trimming and J lost 2 bases; unmatched junction nucleotides: 3.

Turning to this clone: A junction end diverges from the germline sequence, so it may reflect a read error. The chain carries TRBV19 and TRBJ2-3; D perhaps matches TRBD1 (5 bases). The germline V gene encodes CDR1 LNHDA and CDR2 SQIVND (reference sequence). The CDR3 covers 13 residues. The DNA for the CDR3 is TGTGCCAGTAGTAGGCAGGGCACGGATACGCAGTATTTT. It is translated as CASSRQGTDTQYF. Using reference TRBV19 and TRBJ2-3 for the parts outside the CDR3, the full variable domain is DGGITQSPKYLFRKEGQNVTLSCEQNLNHDAMYWYRQDPGQGLRLIYYSQIVNDFQKGDIAEGYSVSREKKESFPLTVTSAQKNPTAFYLCASSRQGTDTQYFGPGTRLTVL.

This chain links TRBV10-2 with TRBJ1-2, with 9 bases aligning to TRBD1. Germline-derived CDR1 and CDR2 are WSHSY and SAAADI. The ends lost 6 bases at V and 5 bases at J; junction bases unmatched: 13. The CDR3 is made up of 16 amino acids. The CDR3 nucleotides are TGCGCCAGCAGAGACAGGGGGAGTTTGAGGGGATATGGCTACACCTTC. Translation gives CASRDRGSLRGYGYTF.

The DNA for the CDR3 is TGCGCCAGCAGCTGGAGGACAGGGGAGTCCGAGCAGTACTTC. Its translation: CASSWRTGESEQYF. The chain couples TRBV5-1 to TRBJ2-7; 9 bases map to TRBD1. After removal of 3 bases from V and 6 bases from J, the junction contained 7 bases not matched to a gene. This CDR3 spans 14 amino acids. Germline lookup yields CDR1 SGHRS and CDR2 YFSETQ.

The V call is TRBV15, the J call TRBJ1-6; D unclear. The CDR3 runs 20 residues. From germline, CDR1 is LNHNV and CDR2 YYDKDF (reference sequence). V was cut by 0 bases and J by 0 bases, with 18 bases left in between. The CDR3 spells CATSRDSYRVESSYNSPLHF. CDR3 sequence (DNA): TGTGCCACCAGCAGAGATTCCTACCGTGTAGAAAGCTCCTATAATTCACCCCTCCACTTT.

The V gene is TRBV27, the J gene TRBJ1-4; possibly TRBD1 for D (6 bases). CDR1 and CDR2 from the germline V gene are MNHEY and SMNVEV (reference sequence). CDR3 length: 15 residues. V was cut by 6 bases and J by 3 bases, with 14 bases left in between. Written as DNA, the CDR3 is TGTGCCAGCAGCCTGGGGGCCAGGTCTAATGAAAAACTGTTTTTT. Its protein product is CASSLGARSNEKLFF.

The chain employs TRBV27 and TRBJ2-5; 10 nucleotides match TRBD2. With V trimmed by 3 bases and J by 13 bases, 2 bases remained unmatched. Germline lookup yields CDR1 MNHEY and CDR2 SMNVEV (reference sequence). This CDR3 has 11 residues. As DNA, the CDR3 is TGTGCCAGCAGTTTTAGCGGGAGGTCGTACTTC. This sequence encodes CASSFSGRSYF.

This chain uses TRBV5-4 with TRBJ2-7, with TRBD2 matching 12 bases. The CDR3 has 17 amino acids. Per germline, CDR1 SGHNT and CDR2 YYREEE (reference sequence). V gave up 0 bases and J gave up 0 bases; unmatched junction bases: 4. The CDR3 coding sequence is TGTGCCAGCAGCTTGGCCGGACTAGCGGGGAGCTCCTACGAGCAGTACTTC. Translating it yields CASSLAGLAGSSYEQYF.

The chain has TRBV7-9 and TRBJ1-4; TRBD1 might be the D (6 bases). V lost 0 bases, J lost 7 bases, and 18 bases lay in between. Germline loops: CDR1 SEHNR, CDR2 FQNEAQ (reference sequence). This CDR3 spans 17 amino acids. The CDR3 DNA reads TGTGCCAGCAGCTTAGCGGGGCCCGGGATGACAGGTGAAAAACTGTTTTTT. It translates to CASSLAGPGMTGEKLFF.

This chain links TRBV9 with TRBJ2-1; TRBD2 aligns across 9 bases. Trimming removed 0 bases from V and 6 bases from J; junction bases left unmatched: 4. The CDR3 totals 15 residues. Germline V CDR1 and CDR2: SGDLS, YYNGEE. This CDR3 is CASSVGSSGVNEQFF. The CDR3 DNA reads TGTGCCAGCAGCGTAGGGTCTAGCGGGGTCAATGAGCAGTTCTTC.

The chain has TRBV3-1 (or the pseudogene TRBV3-2) and TRBJ2-5; D is perhaps TRBD2 (7 bases). The CDR3 covers 16 residues. CDR1 and CDR2 from the germline V gene are LGHDT and YNNKEL (reference sequence). V was clipped by 3 bases and J by 2 bases, with 16 bases between them. The CDR3 nucleotides read TGTGCCAGCAGCCACCCCAGAGGGGGGGTACAAGAGACCCAGTACTTC. The encoded protein is CASSHPRGGVQETQYF.